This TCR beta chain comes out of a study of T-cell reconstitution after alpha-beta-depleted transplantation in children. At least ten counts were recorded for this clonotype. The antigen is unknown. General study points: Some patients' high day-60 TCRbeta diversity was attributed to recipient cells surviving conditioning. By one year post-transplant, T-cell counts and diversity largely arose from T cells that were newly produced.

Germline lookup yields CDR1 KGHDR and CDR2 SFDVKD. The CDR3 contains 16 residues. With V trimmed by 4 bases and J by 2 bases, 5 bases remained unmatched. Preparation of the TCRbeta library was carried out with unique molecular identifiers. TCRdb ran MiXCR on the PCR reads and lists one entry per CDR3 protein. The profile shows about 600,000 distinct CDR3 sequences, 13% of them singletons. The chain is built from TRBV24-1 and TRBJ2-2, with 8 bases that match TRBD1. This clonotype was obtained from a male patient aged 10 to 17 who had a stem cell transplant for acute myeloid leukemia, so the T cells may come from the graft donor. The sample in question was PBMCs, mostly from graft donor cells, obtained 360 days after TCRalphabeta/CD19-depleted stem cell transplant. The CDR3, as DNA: TGTGCCACCAGTGACCCCGGACAGGGAAACACCGGGGAGCTGTTTTTT. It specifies CATSDPGQGNTGELFF.